These 26 T cell receptor beta chains came from one sample sequenced in a study of blood T cell repertoires in COVID-19. The table came from immunoSEQ multiplex PCR; TCRdb's copy has only in-frame clones and leaves some out. The sample lists around 12,000 clones, 70% to 90% occurring once. Sample: peripheral blood. All receptors come from a human donor in a cohort sampled during active COVID-19.

The chain uses TRBV6-5 and TRBJ1-1; 8 bases are a match to TRBD1. The germline V gene has CDR1 MNHEY and CDR2 SVGAGI. The CDR3 consists of 13 residues. V shed 5 bases and J 8 bases; nucleotides not matched to a gene: 7. The CDR3 nucleotides read TGTGCCAGCAGTCTGAACGGACAGGGAGAAGCTTTCTTT. Translating it yields CASSLNGQGEAFF.

The genes are TRBV5-4 and TRBJ2-5; TRBD2 agrees at 16 bases. Germline V gene lookup returns CDR1 SGHNT and CDR2 YYREEE (reference sequence). This CDR3 is built from 17 residues. V gave up 4 bases and J gave up 5 bases; unmatched junction bases: 8. CDR3: CASSLGLAGGPGETQYF. DNA for the CDR3: TGTGCCAGCAGCCTGGGACTAGCGGGGGGGCCGGGTGAGACCCAGTACTTC. Drawing the rest from reference TRBV5-4 and TRBJ2-5, the complete variable domain is ETGVTQSPTHLIKTRGQQVTLRCSSQSGHNTVSWYQQALGQGPQFIFQYYREEENGRGNFPPRFSGLQFPNYSSELNVNALELDDSALYLCASSLGLAGGPGETQYFGPGTRLLVL.

This clone has a single count. The chain recombines TRBV27 with TRBJ1-2; 7 bases line up with TRBD1. The CDR3 has 15 residues. Germline values: CDR1 MNHEY, CDR2 SMNVEV (reference sequence). J lost 8 bases, V lost 6 bases, and 15 bases had no gene match. The CDR3 DNA is TGTGCCAGCAGAACACGTTTGCGAGGGGGCCTAGGCTACACCTTC. It translates to CASRTRLRGGLGYTF.

The gene calls are TRBV6-6 and TRBJ2-3; no definite D call. Germline-derived CDR1 and CDR2 are MNHNY and SVGAGI (reference sequence). There are 15 residues in the CDR3. V was cut by 5 bases and J by 2 bases, with 14 bases left in between. DNA for the CDR3: TGTGCCAGCAGTCTCCGATCCGCGATCACAGATACGCAGTATTTT. It yields the protein CASSLRSAITDTQYF.

The rearrangement joins TRBV6-5 to TRBJ1-1; 9 bases agree with TRBD1. Trimming took 5 bases from V and 4 from J; bases not matched to a gene: 5. The CDR3 length is 14 residues. Per the germline V gene, CDR1 is MNHEY and CDR2 is SVGAGI. This CDR3 reads CASSQDRGGTEAFF. The CDR3 DNA reads as TGTGCCAGCAGTCAGGACAGGGGAGGCACTGAAGCTTTCTTT.

The V gene is TRBV6-2 or TRBV6-3, the J gene TRBJ1-5, with a possible D match to TRBD1 (6 bases). CDR1 is MNHEY and CDR2 is SVGEGT in the germline V gene. This CDR3 comprises 12 residues. Trimming removed 6 bases at V and 9 bases at J, with 12 bases between. CDR3 in DNA: TGTGCCAGCAGCCTTAAGGACAGGCCCCAGCATTTT. Amino acid sequence: CASSLKDRPQHF.

The genes are TRBV7-9 and TRBJ2-7; D is possibly TRBD1 (6 bases). The CDR3 has 15 residues. The germline gives CDR1 SEHNR, CDR2 FQNEAQ (reference sequence). The ends were cut back, 1 base at V and 0 bases at J, with 10 bases in the middle. The CDR3, as DNA: TGTGCCAGCAGCTTAGGGCAGGGGAGCTCCTACGAGCAGTACTTC. This codes for CASSLGQGSSYEQYF. Looking up the rest from reference TRBV7-9 and TRBJ2-7 gives the full variable domain: DTGVSQNPRHKITKRGQNVTFRCDPISEHNRLYWYRQTLGQGPEFLTYFQNEAQLEKSRLLSDRFSAERPKGSFSTLEIQRTEQGDSAMYLCASSLGQGSSYEQYFGPGTRLTVT.

The J gene is TRBJ2-2, the V gene TRBV9; 10 bases agree with TRBD1. Germline V CDR1 and CDR2: SGDLS, YYNGEE. This CDR3 region has 15 residues. The trim removed 3 bases at V and 3 bases at J, leaving 2 bases unmatched. The CDR3, as DNA: TGTGCCAGCAGCGGGACAGGGGGGGACACCGGGGAGCTGTTTTTT. Amino acids: CASSGTGGDTGELFF.

V gene TRBV12-3 or TRBV12-4 combines with J gene TRBJ1-5, with D unclear. Trimming removed 5 bases at V and 7 bases at J, with 12 bases between. The CDR3 covers 13 residues. CDR3 residues: CASSNTGSQPQHF. Written as DNA, the CDR3 is TGTGCCAGCAGTAATACGGGGAGCCAGCCCCAGCATTTT.

This chain joins TRBV5-4 and TRBJ2-3; 12 nucleotides align to TRBD2. J was trimmed by 6 bases and V by 5 bases; bases with no gene match: 4. The CDR3 has 14 residues. Germline CDR1 reads SGHNT; CDR2 reads YYREEE (reference sequence). CDR3 protein: CASRTSGGFDTQYF. CDR3 sequence (DNA): TGTGCCAGCAGGACTAGCGGGGGATTCGATACGCAGTATTTT.

This rearrangement joins TRBV6-2 or TRBV6-3 to TRBJ1-2, with a weak D call TRBD1 (6 bases). The germline CDR1 and CDR2 sequences are MNHEY and SVGEGT. The ends were cut back, 5 bases at V and 0 bases at J, with 10 bases in the middle. The CDR3 is 14 residues long. CDR3 residues: CASSLDSSNYGYTF. CDR3 in DNA: TGTGCCAGCAGTCTGGACAGTTCTAACTATGGCTACACCTTC.

The chain recombines TRBV2 with TRBJ2-7, with TRBD2 identical over 7 bases. From germline, CDR1 is SNHLY and CDR2 FYNNEI. V dropped 7 bases and J dropped 1; count of bases not matched to a gene: 7. The CDR3 is 14 amino acids. The CDR3 sequence: CASNRLGGSYEQYF. Written as DNA, the CDR3 is TGTGCCAGCAACCGCCTGGGGGGGTCCTACGAGCAGTACTTC.

The genes are TRBV28 and TRBJ1-1, with 10 bases identical to TRBD1. With V trimmed by 5 bases and J by 5 bases, 8 bases remained unmatched. There are 15 residues in the CDR3. Per the germline V gene, CDR1 is MDHEN and CDR2 is SYDVKM. CDR3 loop: CASSHGTGVSTEAFF. The DNA for the CDR3 is TGTGCCAGCAGTCATGGGACAGGGGTGAGTACTGAAGCTTTCTTT.

In nucleotides, the CDR3 is TGTGCCAGCAGCACCGGACAGGGGGCTTCGAATGAGCAGTTCTTC. Its translation: CASSTGQGASNEQFF. The J gene is TRBJ2-1, the V gene TRBV7-2, with 11 bases lining up with TRBD1. V lost 5 bases to trimming and J lost 7 bases; unmatched junction nucleotides: 7. The germline V gene has CDR1 SGHTA and CDR2 FQGNSA. The CDR3 contains 15 residues.

The V gene is TRBV6-2 or TRBV6-3, the J gene TRBJ2-7; 10 bases fit TRBD1. Germline loops: CDR1 MNHEY, CDR2 SVGEGT. V was pared by 0 bases and J by 1 base, with 9 bases of the junction left unmatched. This CDR3 is 18 amino acids long. CDR3 sequence: CASSYSVQGQGPSYEQYF. The DNA for the CDR3 is TGTGCCAGCAGTTACTCGGTTCAGGGACAGGGGCCTTCCTACGAGCAGTACTTC.

The rearrangement links TRBV9 to TRBJ2-3; D might be TRBD1 (7 bases). The CDR3 has 17 residues. CDR1 and CDR2 from the germline V gene are SGDLS and YYNGEE. Between the trimmed V and J ends, which lost 3 bases and 3 bases, there was a span of 20 bases. The DNA for the CDR3 is TGTGCCAGCAGCGGGGCCAGGGGGGCGGGGATGACAGATACGCAGTATTTT. This codes for CASSGARGAGMTDTQYF.

The chain is built from TRBV6-5 and TRBJ1-1; D is uncertain. This CDR3 is built from 13 residues. The ends were cut back, 5 bases at V and 11 bases at J, with 18 bases in the middle. In germline, CDR1 is MNHEY, CDR2 SVGAGI. CDR3 sequence (DNA): TGTGCCAGCAGTACGGGGAATAGGGCGAAGGCTTTCTTT. It specifies CASSTGNRAKAFF.

V is TRBV6-5 and J is TRBJ1-5; D unclear. The germline V and J ends were trimmed by 3 bases and 1 base, with 7 bases remaining between them. Germline CDR1 MNHEY, CDR2 SVGAGI. The CDR3 loop spans 14 amino acids. The CDR3 DNA follows: TGTGCCAGCAGTTATCGGCGGAGCAATCAGCCCCAGCATTTT. This codes for CASSYRRSNQPQHF.

This sequence joins TRBV9 and TRBJ2-2; 10 bases align to TRBD2. Trimming took 1 base from V and 2 from J; bases not matched to a gene: 8. The CDR3 contains 18 residues. The germline V gene has CDR1 SGDLS and CDR2 YYNGEE. The CDR3 region is CASSVMGSGGDNTGELFF. The CDR3, as DNA: TGTGCCAGCAGCGTAATGGGGAGCGGGGGGGATAACACCGGGGAGCTGTTTTTT.

This chain links TRBV30 with TRBJ2-7; 7 nucleotides line up with TRBD1. Germline V gives CDR1 GTSNPN, CDR2 SVGIG (reference sequence). This CDR3 has 14 residues. V trimming: 5 bases; J trimming: 0 bases; junction bases outside the gene matches: 7. The CDR3 DNA is TGTGCCTGGGAAGGGACAGAAGTCTCCTACGAGCAGTACTTC. It codes for CAWEGTEVSYEQYF.

The rearrangement links TRBV5-1 to TRBJ2-1; D remains ambiguous. This CDR3 comprises 12 residues. V was shortened by 6 bases and J by 3 bases, with 7 bases between the two germline ends. Germline V lookup: CDR1 SGHRS, CDR2 YFSETQ. CDR3 sequence reads: CASTPNYNEQFF. DNA for the CDR3: TGCGCCAGCACCCCTAACTACAATGAGCAGTTCTTC.

The genes are TRBV5-5 and TRBJ2-3; the D gene is possibly TRBD2 (5 bases). Trimming took 4 bases from V and 1 from J, leaving 13 bases between them. The germline CDR1 and CDR2 sequences are SGHKS and YYEKEE (reference sequence). The CDR3 loop spans 15 amino acids. The CDR3 nucleotides are TGTGCCAGCAGCCCGCGGGCCCATCGCACAGATACGCAGTATTTT. As protein: CASSPRAHRTDTQYF.

The chain is built from TRBV14 and TRBJ1-1; D unresolved. CDR1 SGHDN and CDR2 FVKESK come from the germline V gene. This CDR3 has 12 amino acids. V lost 4 bases to trimming and J lost 7 bases, with 10 bases between them. The CDR3 DNA reads as TGTGCCAGCAGCCGACCAGGTGGTGAAGCTTTCTTT. Its translation is CASSRPGGEAFF.

The DNA for the CDR3 is TGCGCCAGCAGCCAAGGGGACAGGTGGGACAATGAGCAGTTCTTC. It specifies CASSQGDRWDNEQFF. The genes are TRBV4-1 and TRBJ2-1; 8 bases line up with TRBD1. V shed 1 base, J shed 5 bases, and the junction held 4 bases outside the gene matches. The CDR3 has 15 residues. CDR1 is MGHRA, CDR2 YSYEKL, per germline.

The V gene is TRBV18, the J gene TRBJ2-7, with 7 nucleotides matching TRBD1. After removal of 4 bases from V and 3 bases from J, the junction contained 9 bases not matched to a gene. The CDR3 is made up of 15 amino acids. Per germline, CDR1 KGHSH and CDR2 LQKENI. The CDR3 region is CASSLYQGVDYEQYF. In nucleotides, the CDR3 is TGTGCCAGCTCACTGTACCAGGGGGTGGACTACGAGCAGTACTTC.

The rearrangement links TRBV7-6 to TRBJ1-1, with 7 bases matching TRBD1. The V segment lost 3 bases and the J segment 5 bases; nucleotides outside the gene matches: 6. The CDR3 extends over 14 amino acids. CDR1 is SGHVS and CDR2 is FNYEAQ in the germline V gene. CDR3 bases: TGTGCCAGCAGCTTTGGGACAGTCGGGACTGAAGCTTTCTTT. Translation: CASSFGTVGTEAFF. The entire variable domain, with the rest obtained from reference TRBV7-6 and TRBJ1-1, is as follows: GAGVSQSPRYKVTKRGQDVALRCDPISGHVSLYWYRQALGQGPEFLTYFNYEAQQDKSGLPNDRFSAERPEGSISTLTIQRTEQRDSAMYRCASSFGTVGTEAFFGQGTRLTVV.